These 20 T cell receptor beta chains were sequenced from one sample in a study of blood T cell repertoires in COVID-19. The table came from immunoSEQ multiplex PCR; TCRdb's copy has only in-frame clones and leaves some out. Among under 200,000 clones, 88% were seen once, and the ten largest hold approximately 2.1%. Sequencing was performed on peripheral blood. Source of these receptors: a man aged 45-65 years who had recovered from COVID-19.

This chain uses TRBV7-3 with TRBJ2-3, with a weak D call TRBD2 (6 bases). The V and J ends lost 5 bases and 4 bases respectively, with 10 bases between them. This CDR3 has 13 amino acids. Germline-derived CDR1 and CDR2 are SGHTA and FQGTGA. The chain's CDR3 is CASSLSSADTQYF. CDR3 DNA: TGTGCCAGCAGCCTTTCTAGCGCAGATACGCAGTATTTT.

The V call is TRBV7-6, the J call TRBJ2-1; D is possibly TRBD1 (5 bases). This CDR3 spans 15 amino acids. Germline CDR1 and CDR2: SGHVS and FNYEAQ. The germline V and J ends were trimmed by 5 bases and 6 bases, with 17 bases remaining between them. CDR3 in amino acids: CASSLQGNVGNEQFF. The CDR3 DNA reads as TGTGCCAGCAGCCTTCAGGGTAACGTGGGCAATGAGCAGTTCTTC.

This clone occurred once. This chain links TRBV15 with TRBJ2-7, with a tentative D call TRBD1 (6 bases). This CDR3 contains 14 residues. CDR1 LNHNV and CDR2 YYDKDF come from the germline V gene (reference sequence). Between the trimmed V and J ends, which lost 6 bases and 2 bases, there was a span of 14 bases. The CDR3 loop is CATRSGTRTYEQYF. The CDR3 DNA sequence: TGTGCCACCAGGTCCGGGACAAGGACCTACGAGCAGTACTTC.

The chain is built from TRBV2 and TRBJ2-3; 10 bases are shared with TRBD1. Trimming cost V 5 bases and J 5 bases; bases outside gene matches: 4. The CDR3 is made up of 14 amino acids. The germline CDR1 and CDR2 sequences are SNHLY and FYNNEI. The CDR3 spells CASSRQGAGDTQYF. The DNA of the CDR3 is TGTGCCAGCAGTCGACAGGGGGCCGGAGATACGCAGTATTTT.

This chain joins TRBV7-2 and TRBJ2-5; D is perhaps TRBD1 (6 bases). Germline CDR1 SGHTA, CDR2 FQGNSA. V dropped 4 bases and J dropped 14 bases, with 14 bases sitting between them. The CDR3 is 11 amino acids. CDR3 loop: CASSSGTRCYF. The CDR3 nucleotides are TGTGCCAGCAGCTCCGGGACACGGTGTTACTTC.

The chain uses TRBV2 and TRBJ2-3, with 10 bases identical to TRBD2. The CDR3 is 14 amino acids. The trim removed 4 bases at V and 6 bases at J, leaving 4 bases unmatched. Germline CDR1 reads SNHLY; CDR2 reads FYNNEI. CDR3 DNA sequence: TGTGCCAGCAGTGCTCTAGCGGGAGCCGATACGCAGTATTTT. Translated: CASSALAGADTQYF.

J is TRBJ1-2 and V is TRBV9; D not resolved. V was trimmed by 3 bases and J by 5 bases, leaving 14 bases between them. CDR3 length: 14 residues. Looked up from germline, CDR1 is SGDLS and CDR2 is YYNGEE. The chain's CDR3 is CASSALIASYGYTF. The DNA of the CDR3 is TGTGCCAGCAGCGCACTCATAGCGTCTTATGGCTACACCTTC. Using reference TRBV9 and TRBJ1-2 for the parts outside the CDR3, the full variable domain is DSGVTQTPKHLITATGQRVTLRCSPRSGDLSVYWYQQSLDQGLQFLIQYYNGEERAKGNILERFSAQQFPDLHSELNLSSLELGDSALYFCASSALIASYGYTFGSGTRLTVV.

The chain joins TRBV14 to TRBJ2-3, with TRBD1 matching over 10 bases. This CDR3 contains 19 residues. V dropped 0 bases and J dropped 5; count of bases not matched to a gene: 14. The germline gives CDR1 SGHDN, CDR2 FVKESK. The CDR3 spells CASSQDEAPRDRGGDTQYF. In DNA form, the CDR3 reads TGTGCCAGCAGCCAAGATGAAGCCCCCCGGGACAGGGGTGGAGATACGCAGTATTTT.

J is TRBJ1-1 and V is TRBV20-1; D remains unclear. V was shortened by 4 bases and J by 0 bases, with 3 bases between the two germline ends. The CDR3 is 11 residues long. Looked up from germline, CDR1 is DFQATT and CDR2 is SNEGSKA (reference sequence). The CDR3 protein is CSATMNTEAFF. CDR3 coding DNA: TGCAGTGCTACCATGAACACTGAAGCTTTCTTT.

This clone was observed a few times. The chain links TRBV14 to TRBJ1-1; D is possibly TRBD1 (6 bases). Between the trimmed V and J ends, which lost 4 bases and 0 bases, there was a span of 12 bases. CDR3 size: 15 residues. Germline lookup yields CDR1 SGHDN and CDR2 FVKESK. CDR3 loop: CASSRFGQLNTEAFF. For the CDR3, the DNA is TGTGCCAGCAGCCGCTTTGGACAGTTGAACACTGAAGCTTTCTTT.

The V gene is TRBV7-9, the J gene TRBJ1-4, with 7 positions matching TRBD1. The V gene end was trimmed by 5 bases and the J gene end by 2 bases; junction bases not matched to a gene: 14. The V gene's germline CDR1 is SEHNR and CDR2 FQNEAQ (reference sequence). This CDR3 spans 18 amino acids. CDR3 DNA: TGTGCCAGCAGCGATCGTAGGGCAGGGGGAAGGACTAATGAAAAACTGTTTTTT. Protein sequence: CASSDRRAGGRTNEKLFF. Combining the CDR3 with reference TRBV7-9 and TRBJ1-4 gives the whole variable domain DTGVSQNPRHKITKRGQNVTFRCDPISEHNRLYWYRQTLGQGPEFLTYFQNEAQLEKSRLLSDRFSAERPKGSFSTLEIQRTEQGDSAMYLCASSDRRAGGRTNEKLFFGSGTQLSVL.

DNA of the CDR3: TGTGCCAGCAGCGCCCGACCGGGACAGTTCACCGGGGAGCTGTTTTTT. Translation gives CASSARPGQFTGELFF. This chain joins TRBV9 and TRBJ2-2, with 7 bases fitting TRBD1. V was pared by 3 bases and J by 4 bases, with 9 bases of the junction left unmatched. Germline CDR1 and CDR2: SGDLS and YYNGEE. This CDR3 has 16 residues.

The chain has TRBV5-5 and TRBJ1-3, with a tentative D call TRBD1 (6 bases). V gave up 0 bases and J gave up 3 bases, with 22 bases separating them. Germline V lookup: CDR1 SGHKS, CDR2 YYEKEE (reference sequence). The CDR3 runs to 19 residues. The CDR3 here is CASSLAVARGFVSGNTIYF. The DNA of the CDR3 is TGTGCCAGCAGCTTGGCCGTCGCCAGGGGCTTCGTCAGTGGAAACACCATATATTTT.

The CDR3 coding sequence is TGTGCCAGCAGCTCGGGACTAGCGATCTACAATGAGCAGTTCTTC. As protein: CASSSGLAIYNEQFF. This chain joins TRBV7-3 and TRBJ2-1, with 10 positions matching TRBD2. The CDR3 runs 15 residues. Unmatched junction bases numbered 3, after V lost 4 bases and J lost 3 bases. Germline V gives CDR1 SGHTA, CDR2 FQGTGA.

V and J are TRBV4-3 and TRBJ2-1, with 7 bases that match TRBD1. CDR1 and CDR2 (germline): LGHNA, YSLEER. This CDR3 is 17 amino acids long. V shed 0 bases, J shed 7 bases, and the junction held 12 bases outside the gene matches. In nucleotides, the CDR3 is TGCGCCAGCAGCCAAGATCCCGGACAGGTAATGTTAAATGAGCAGTTCTTC. This encodes CASSQDPGQVMLNEQFF.

The J gene is TRBJ2-1, the V gene TRBV19, with D possibly matching TRBD2 (6 bases). The V end lost 3 bases, the J end lost 2 bases, and 11 bases lay between the germline ends. The CDR3 has 15 amino acids. The germline gives CDR1 LNHDA, CDR2 SQIVND (reference sequence). In DNA form, the CDR3 reads TGTGCCAGTAGTATCGAGTCGGGGGCCTACAATGAGCAGTTCTTC. The encoded protein is CASSIESGAYNEQFF.

The rearrangement links TRBV12-3 or TRBV12-4 to TRBJ2-3; unclear D gene. V lost 4 bases and J 0 bases, leaving 5 bases between the germline ends. CDR3 length: 13 amino acids. DNA for the CDR3: TGTGCCAGCAGTTGGGCTAGCACAGATACGCAGTATTTT. This codes for CASSWASTDTQYF.

This rearrangement joins TRBV13 to TRBJ1-5, with TRBD1 as a possible D gene (5 bases). Germline-derived CDR1 and CDR2 are PRHDT and FYEKMQ (reference sequence). V lost 1 base and J 4 bases, leaving 8 bases between the germline ends. This CDR3 comprises 14 residues. CDR3 nucleotides: TGTGCCAGCAGCTTAGCGGGGGTAAATCAGCCCCAGCATTTT. Residues: CASSLAGVNQPQHF.

The table lists this clone with a few counts. This chain links TRBV6-5 with TRBJ1-1; D remains ambiguous. V lost 6 bases and J 6 bases, leaving 8 bases between the germline ends. Germline loops: CDR1 MNHEY, CDR2 SVGAGI. The CDR3 is made up of 11 amino acids. CDR3 bases: TGTGCCAGCAGCGGGGTGGCTGAAGCTTTCTTT. It codes for CASSGVAEAFF.

This chain links TRBV7-6 with TRBJ2-3, with 8 bases matching TRBD2. The CDR3 spans 18 residues. Germline V gene data show CDR1 as SGHVS and CDR2 as FNYEAQ. V was clipped by 0 bases and J by 2 bases; unmatched bases: 10. DNA of the CDR3: TGTGCCAGCAGCTTAGCGAGGGAAGCGGGGGCCCTCACAGATACGCAGTATTTT. Translated, it gives CASSLAREAGALTDTQYF.